This T cell receptor (beta chain) was found in a study of T cells after posttransplantation cyclophosphamide. Findings and caveats of the study: Recipient CMV seropositivity and CMV reactivation strongly tracked TRB clonality. Skin or GI-infiltrating T cells shared few TRB sequences with blood. Later post-transplant blood repertoires were often dominated by donor CD8+ memory clones.

For this clone: The antigen is undetermined.

J lost 7 bases, V lost 0 bases, and 12 bases had no gene match. This CDR3 comprises 18 residues. The germline CDR1 and CDR2 sequences are SGHDN and FVKESK. Busulfan-fludarabine conditioning, marrow transplant, and cyclophosphamide on days +3 and +4 were administered. Repertoires were generated with immunoSEQ multiplex PCR, while TCRdb's copy carries only in-frame clones and drops some. Here the sample spans roughly 8,600 clones, roughly 90% being singletons. The rearrangement links TRBV14 to TRBJ2-1, with TRBD1 identical over 10 bases. This clonotype was obtained from a female patient in her fifties who received an allogeneic stem cell transplant from a related donor, was CMV-positive, and had no GVHD. The T cells may partly be graft donor cells. The sample here was CD4+ T cells sorted from blood, taken less than 1,500 days after allogeneic stem cell transplant with posttransplant cyclophosphamide. The CDR3 loop reads CASSQDSEHWTGGNEQFF. DNA of the CDR3: TGTGCCAGCAGCCAAGATTCGGAGCACTGGACAGGGGGTAATGAGCAGTTCTTC.